The 11 T cell receptor beta chains listed next were all sequenced from one sample in a study of cytomegalovirus exposure and HLA in healthy donors. The PCR had 60 Vbeta and 13 Jbeta primers. Assay: immunoSEQ multiplex PCR; the TCRdb copy retains only in-frame clones and omits some. Among around 220,000 clones, roughly 83% were seen once, and the ten largest hold approximately 1.4%. Specimen: PBMCs. The receptors stem from a girl aged 5 to 17 in good health and CMV-seronegative.

The rearrangement uses TRBV19 and TRBJ2-1; D unclear. Trimming removed 0 bases from V and 0 bases from J, with 9 bases in between. Germline V gene data show CDR1 as LNHDA and CDR2 as SQIVND (reference sequence). The CDR3 runs to 16 residues. The CDR3 reads CASSIDRRSSYNEQFF. The CDR3 region has the DNA TGTGCCAGTAGTATAGACAGGCGAAGCTCCTACAATGAGCAGTTCTTC. Full variable domain (outside the CDR3, taken from reference TRBV19 and TRBJ2-1): DGGITQSPKYLFRKEGQNVTLSCEQNLNHDAMYWYRQDPGQGLRLIYYSQIVNDFQKGDIAEGYSVSREKKESFPLTVTSAQKNPTAFYLCASSIDRRSSYNEQFFGPGTRLTVL.

There are a few counts of this clone. The CDR3 region is CASSPDRGGTGELFF. The CDR3, as DNA: TGTGCCAGCAGTCCGGACAGGGGGGGCACCGGGGAGCTGTTTTTT. The V and J genes are TRBV6-5 and TRBJ2-2, with TRBD1 identical over 10 bases. The CDR3 spans 15 residues. J gave up 4 bases and V 5 bases, and 4 bases lay outside the gene matches. Germline V gives CDR1 MNHEY, CDR2 SVGAGI.

The chain recombines TRBV9 with TRBJ1-2; 8 bases fit TRBD1. The germline V gene has CDR1 SGDLS and CDR2 YYNGEE. With 5 bases clipped from V and 4 bases from J, the junction kept 4 bases outside the gene matches. The CDR3 has 13 amino acids. CDR3 loop: CASSSTGGYGYTF. In nucleotides, the CDR3 is TGTGCCAGCAGTTCTACAGGGGGCTATGGCTACACCTTC.

The J gene is TRBJ2-5, the V gene TRBV6-1, with D maybe TRBD1 (5 bases). Between the trimmed V and J ends, which lost 10 bases and 1 base, there was a span of 19 bases. Germline V gene data show CDR1 as MNHNS and CDR2 as SASEGT. The CDR3 runs 15 residues. CDR3 nucleotides: TGTGCCACCTTAAAAGGTCCAGGGCCCCAAGAGACCCAGTACTTC. Translation: CATLKGPGPQETQYF.

The chain combines TRBV7-2 with TRBJ1-2; tentative D call: TRBD1 (5 bases). The CDR3 totals 12 residues. The V and J ends lost 9 bases and 2 bases respectively, with 10 bases between them. From germline, CDR1 is SGHTA and CDR2 FQGNSA. This chain's CDR3 is CASRDSNYGYTF. CDR3 bases: TGTGCCAGTCGGGACTCCAACTATGGCTACACCTTC.

Written as DNA, the CDR3 is TGCGCCAGCAGCTCTCTAATAGCGGGGGGGCCAGATACGCAGTATTTT. Residues: CASSSLIAGGPDTQYF. The chain carries TRBV5-1 and TRBJ2-3; 11 bases align to TRBD2. The CDR3 is 16 amino acids. Germline V gives CDR1 SGHRS, CDR2 YFSETQ. V was clipped by 3 bases and J by 4 bases; unmatched bases: 7.

V gene TRBV6-1 combines with J gene TRBJ1-2; the match to TRBD1 covers 7 bases. Germline V CDR1 and CDR2: MNHNS, SASEGT. Germline trimming cut 0 bases from V and 0 bases from J; bases unmatched to any gene: 10. CDR3 length: 18 amino acids. CDR3 region: CASSEARFGQATNYGYTF. For the CDR3, the DNA is TGTGCCAGCAGTGAAGCAAGGTTCGGACAGGCGACTAACTATGGCTACACCTTC.

J is TRBJ2-3 and V is TRBV19; 7 nucleotides match TRBD2. Germline CDR1 LNHDA, CDR2 SQIVND (reference sequence). This CDR3 comprises 12 residues. V gave up 5 bases and J gave up 14 bases; unmatched junction bases: 10. The CDR3, as DNA: TGTGCCAGTAGTTGGGGGAGGGCCGAGGTGTATTTT. This gives the protein CASSWGRAEVYF.

The chain carries TRBV4-2 and TRBJ1-3, with D perhaps matching TRBD1 (5 bases). Germline CDR1 LGHNA, CDR2 YNFKEQ. The CDR3 is 15 amino acids. Trimming stripped 0 bases from V and 4 bases from J, with 10 bases between. Written as DNA, the CDR3 is TGTGCCAGCAGCCAAGAAGGGGTAGGAGGAAACACCATATATTTT. This codes for CASSQEGVGGNTIYF.

The CDR3 here is CASSLGQGGSYEQYF. The CDR3 coding sequence is TGCGCCAGCAGCCTGGGACAGGGGGGCTCCTACGAGCAGTACTTC. This sequence joins TRBV5-1 and TRBJ2-7; 11 bases are a match to TRBD1. Germline CDR1 reads SGHRS; CDR2 reads YFSETQ. J gave up 0 bases and V 4 bases, and 3 bases lay outside the gene matches. This CDR3 is built from 15 residues.

The chain joins TRBV9 to TRBJ1-2, with D perhaps TRBD1 (5 bases). The CDR3 runs to 12 residues. The V end lost 3 bases, the J end lost 8 bases, and 11 bases lay between the germline ends. The germline V gene has CDR1 SGDLS and CDR2 YYNGEE. The CDR3 spells CASSEGNLGYTF. As DNA, the CDR3 is TGTGCCAGCAGCGAGGGGAACTTGGGCTACACCTTC.